Below, 18 T cell receptor beta chains from the same sample are listed, as sequenced in a study of vaccination effects on CD4 cells after COVID-19. Antigen-specific CD4+ T cells expanded by the ViraFEST assay with viral peptide pools were then sequenced. CD4+ T cell isolation took place after approximately ten days of culture. Absence of prior SARS-CoV-2 infection characterized the vaccine recipients, who showed negative nucleocapsid antibodies. TCRdb's table, derived via immunoSEQ multiplex PCR, lists solely in-frame clones and lacks some. The sample has around 71,000 clones, roughly 78% seen once. These receptors' targets are unknown. The sequencing here drew on CD4+ T cells from PBMCs cultured with HCoV-OC43 spike peptides, taken before COVID-19 vaccination. The subset here: HCoV-OC43 spike overlapping peptide pool stimulation. The source of these receptors is a human donor who received a COVID-19 vaccine.

This clone was recorded only once. Here the CDR3 reads CASSPPGTGKGNGYTF. CDR3 nucleotides: TGTGCCAGCTCACCACCGGGGACAGGGAAGGGAAATGGCTACACCTTC. The V gene is TRBV18, the J gene TRBJ1-2, with 9 bases lining up with TRBD1. Germline V gene sequence: CDR1 KGHSH, CDR2 LQKENI. Trimming removed 0 bases from V and 6 bases from J; junction bases left unmatched: 8. The CDR3 is 16 amino acids.

This sequence joins TRBV9 and TRBJ1-4; 8 bases fit TRBD1. The CDR3 runs 14 residues. The trim removed 0 bases at V and 8 bases at J, leaving 3 bases unmatched. The germline CDR1 and CDR2 sequences are SGDLS and YYNGEE. CDR3 sequence (DNA): TGTGCCAGCAGCGTAGAGGACAGGGACGAAAAACTGTTTTTT. Protein product: CASSVEDRDEKLFF. The complete variable domain, with remaining parts taken from reference TRBV9 and TRBJ1-4, reads DSGVTQTPKHLITATGQRVTLRCSPRSGDLSVYWYQQSLDQGLQFLIQYYNGEERAKGNILERFSAQQFPDLHSELNLSSLELGDSALYFCASSVEDRDEKLFFGSGTQLSVL.

The chain links TRBV18 to TRBJ1-1, with D maybe TRBD1 (5 bases). V was clipped by 4 bases and J by 6 bases, with 15 bases between them. The CDR3 is 14 residues long. Germline CDR1 is KGHSH and CDR2 is LQKENI. The CDR3 DNA reads TGTGCCAGCTCACTGTCCGGGACTCAAGCTGAAGCTTTCTTT. Protein sequence: CASSLSGTQAEAFF.

This clone has only a few counts. V usage is TRBV19 and J usage is TRBJ1-4; possibly TRBD1 for D (5 bases). Germline V gene lookup returns CDR1 LNHDA and CDR2 SQIVND (reference sequence). V lost 6 bases to trimming and J lost 0 bases, with 11 bases between them. The CDR3 loop spans 15 amino acids. CDR3 residues: CASSRDATTNEKLFF. CDR3 nucleotide sequence: TGTGCCAGTAGCCGGGACGCGACAACTAATGAAAAACTGTTTTTT. The full variable domain, with the rest looked up from reference TRBV19 and TRBJ1-4, is DGGITQSPKYLFRKEGQNVTLSCEQNLNHDAMYWYRQDPGQGLRLIYYSQIVNDFQKGDIAEGYSVSREKKESFPLTVTSAQKNPTAFYLCASSRDATTNEKLFFGSGTQLSVL.

The V gene is TRBV14, the J gene TRBJ1-6; a possible D gene is TRBD1 (5 bases). The germline V gene has CDR1 SGHDN and CDR2 FVKESK. The CDR3 loop spans 16 amino acids. The ends were cut back, 3 bases at V and 4 bases at J, with 13 bases in the middle. The CDR3 spells CASSHGGLQYNSPLHF. CDR3 DNA: TGTGCCAGCAGCCATGGGGGGTTGCAGTATAATTCACCCCTCCACTTT.

The J gene is TRBJ2-5, the V gene TRBV4-1; 11 positions match TRBD1. V shed 2 bases, J shed 5 bases, and the junction held 7 bases outside the gene matches. Germline values: CDR1 MGHRA, CDR2 YSYEKL. The CDR3 runs 16 residues. CDR3 DNA: TGCGCCAGCAGCCAATCCGGGACAGGGGGGTGGGAGACCCAGTACTTC. It encodes CASSQSGTGGWETQYF.

This clone has more than one count but fewer than ten. The V and J genes are TRBV7-3 and TRBJ2-1; the match to TRBD2 covers 7 bases. CDR3 length: 14 amino acids. Trimming took 5 bases from V and 9 from J; bases not matched to a gene: 10. CDR1 and CDR2 (germline): SGHTA, FQGTGA. The CDR3 DNA follows: TGTGCCAGCAGCCCCTTGGGCGGGGGAGGTGAGCAGTTCTTC. It codes for CASSPLGGGGEQFF.

This sequence joins TRBV3-1 (or the pseudogene TRBV3-2) and TRBJ1-1; maybe TRBD1 (5 bases). V dropped 10 bases and J dropped 5 bases, with 17 bases sitting between them. From germline, CDR1 is LGHDT and CDR2 YNNKEL (reference sequence). The CDR3 contains 13 residues. The CDR3 nucleotides are TGTGCCACAATTGCAGGGTCTGGGACTGAAGCTTTCTTT. Encoded protein: CATIAGSGTEAFF.

The rearrangement links TRBV10-3 to TRBJ2-1; tentative D call: TRBD2 (6 bases). CDR1 ENHRY and CDR2 SYGVKD come from the germline V gene. V was cut by 6 bases and J by 7 bases, with 19 bases left in between. The CDR3 totals 15 residues. CDR3 DNA: TGTGCCATCAGCCCCCGTGTGGAGGGTGGTAATGAGCAGTTCTTC. Translation gives CAISPRVEGGNEQFF.

The chain is built from TRBV7-2 and TRBJ1-1; D is undetermined. V was pared by 1 base and J by 6 bases, with 9 bases between. The CDR3 is 13 amino acids. Germline CDR1 and CDR2: SGHTA and FQGNSA. The CDR3 sequence: CASSLGLVAEAFF. CDR3 nucleotide sequence: TGTGCCAGCAGCTTAGGGTTAGTGGCTGAAGCTTTCTTT.

This sequence joins TRBV5-1 and TRBJ1-1, with 7 bases aligning to TRBD1. Germline trimming cut 3 bases from V and 1 base from J; bases unmatched to any gene: 6. The CDR3 loop spans 15 amino acids. The V gene's germline CDR1 is SGHRS and CDR2 YFSETQ. The CDR3 coding sequence is TGCGCCAGCAGCTCCAGGACAGGTGGGAACACTGAAGCTTTCTTT. Translated: CASSSRTGGNTEAFF.

This clone was counted only a few times. The chain carries TRBV5-1 and TRBJ2-1; D is unresolved. V dropped 0 bases and J dropped 6 bases, with 19 bases sitting between them. The CDR3 extends over 17 amino acids. CDR1 and CDR2 (germline): SGHRS, YFSETQ. This chain's CDR3 is CASSLGGSSDPGNEQFF. CDR3 nucleotides: TGCGCCAGCAGCTTGGGGGGATCTTCTGATCCAGGCAATGAGCAGTTCTTC.

This clone was picked up a small number of times. The CDR3 sequence: CASRDLNTEAFF. In DNA form, the CDR3 reads TGTGCCAGCAGGGATTTGAACACTGAAGCTTTCTTT. This rearrangement joins TRBV3-1 (or the pseudogene TRBV3-2) to TRBJ1-1; no firm D call. Germline assignment: CDR1 LGHDT and CDR2 YNNKEL (reference sequence). The CDR3 spans 12 residues. Trimming took 6 bases from V and 0 from J, leaving 5 bases between them.

The chain carries TRBV12-3 or TRBV12-4 and TRBJ1-1; D is unclear. V shed 7 bases and J shed 1 base, with 7 bases lying between them. The CDR3 sequence is 12 residues long. CDR3 protein: CASTGRNTEAFF. The CDR3 bases are TGTGCCAGCACCGGGCGGAACACTGAAGCTTTCTTT.

The chain uses TRBV19 and TRBJ1-2; D ambiguous. The CDR3 has 15 amino acids. Germline values: CDR1 LNHDA, CDR2 SQIVND (reference sequence). With 7 bases removed from V and 8 bases from J, the gap between germline ends came to 23 bases. CDR3: CASNVIIVKRRGYTF. CDR3 nucleotides: TGTGCCAGTAATGTAATTATAGTGAAGAGAAGGGGCTACACCTTC.

The chain links TRBV27 to TRBJ1-6; TRBD1 aligns across 8 bases. Trimming cost V 5 bases and J 10 bases; bases outside gene matches: 10. Germline CDR1 and CDR2: MNHEY and SMNVEV (reference sequence). The CDR3 is 15 amino acids. The CDR3 DNA is TGTGCCAGCAGTACAGGACAGGGTACGGACTCACCCCTCCACTTT. It yields the protein CASSTGQGTDSPLHF.

The chain couples TRBV24-1 to TRBJ1-5, with D tentatively TRBD1 (5 bases). The V gene's germline CDR1 is KGHDR and CDR2 SFDVKD. This CDR3 is 15 amino acids long. V lost 7 bases and J lost 2, with 14 bases in between. The DNA for the CDR3 is TGTGCCACCAGCGACAGCTCCATGGGCAATCAGCCCCAGCATTTT. Translated: CATSDSSMGNQPQHF.

The CDR3 reads CAWIKGRDTEAFF. CDR3 DNA sequence: TGTGCCTGGATTAAGGGACGGGACACTGAAGCTTTCTTT. V gene TRBV30 combines with J gene TRBJ1-1; possible D gene TRBD1, 5 bases. The germline V gene has CDR1 GTSNPN and CDR2 SVGIG (reference sequence). V was cut by 4 bases and J by 3 bases, with 12 bases left in between. This CDR3 has 13 amino acids.